The rows below give T cell receptor beta chains drawn from one sample of a study of cytomegalovirus exposure and HLA in healthy donors. Assay: immunoSEQ multiplex PCR; the TCRdb copy retains only in-frame clones and omits some. The sample contains 85,000 to 130,000 clones, about 79% of which appear only once. Sequencing was performed on PBMCs. Every receptor here comes from a woman under 30 in good health and CMV-seronegative. Each CDR3 is given with its conserved first and last residue. D genes are given only for firm matches.

J gene: TRBJ1-1; D gene: -; V gene: TRBV7-8; CDR3 protein: CASSLGEVSEAFF
J gene: TRBJ2-7; D gene: -; V gene: TRBV7-3; CDR3 protein: CASSPGQARSYEQYF
J gene: TRBJ2-7; D gene: -; V gene: TRBV7-9; CDR3 protein: CASSPSSGDNSYEQYF
J gene: TRBJ2-1; D gene: TRBD2; V gene: TRBV11-2; CDR3 protein: CASSQYGTSGGARNEQFF
J gene: TRBJ2-1; D gene: -; V gene: TRBV6-5; CDR3 protein: CASSFLYEQFF
J gene: TRBJ1-5; D gene: -; V gene: TRBV5-1; CDR3 protein: CASSFDGFNQPQHF
J gene: TRBJ2-1; D gene: -; V gene: TRBV28; CDR3 protein: CASSSRDGSYNEQFF
J gene: TRBJ2-7; D gene: TRBD1; V gene: TRBV19; CDR3 protein: CASSLRGTDGYEQYF
J gene: TRBJ1-3; D gene: TRBD1; V gene: TRBV27; CDR3 protein: CASSLRRGVGNTIYF
J gene: TRBJ1-1; D gene: -; V gene: TRBV28; CDR3 protein: CASSPRFSGGVNTEAFF
J gene: TRBJ2-6; D gene: -; V gene: TRBV6-4; CDR3 protein: CASSDEGSGANVLTF
J gene: TRBJ1-4; D gene: TRBD1; V gene: TRBV2; CDR3 protein: CASSEALGQTNEKLFF
J gene: TRBJ2-3; D gene: TRBD1; V gene: TRBV5-1; CDR3 protein: CASSDEGQGWADTQYF
J gene: TRBJ2-7; D gene: -; V gene: TRBV9; CDR3 protein: CASSVDGGGSSYEQYF
J gene: TRBJ1-5; D gene: -; V gene: TRBV28; CDR3 protein: CASSGVLGQPQHF
J gene: TRBJ1-1; D gene: TRBD1; V gene: TRBV4-1; CDR3 protein: CASSQVGGQGYTEAFF
J gene: TRBJ2-2; D gene: TRBD2; V gene: TRBV7-9; CDR3 protein: CASSFGRTSGNTGELFF
J gene: TRBJ2-5; D gene: TRBD2; V gene: TRBV11-3; CDR3 protein: CASSLEAGGRETQYF
J gene: TRBJ1-2; D gene: TRBD1; V gene: TRBV7-9; CDR3 protein: CSSSLTGRGYTF
J gene: TRBJ1-1; D gene: -; V gene: TRBV10-3; CDR3 protein: CAISASIRSDSNTEAFF
J gene: TRBJ2-3; D gene: TRBD2; V gene: TRBV9; CDR3 protein: CASRAMTSEADTQYF
J gene: TRBJ2-3; D gene: -; V gene: TRBV5-4; CDR3 protein: CASSLDRESTDTQYF
J gene: TRBJ1-2; D gene: TRBD1; V gene: TRBV18; CDR3 protein: CARRGQGGRGYGYTF
J gene: -; D gene: -; V gene: TRBV30; CDR3 protein: CAWSGFREAYEQYF
J gene: TRBJ2-5; D gene: TRBD2; V gene: TRBV7-6; CDR3 protein: CASSQFSGGLETQYF
J gene: TRBJ2-1; D gene: -; V gene: TRBV7-9; CDR3 protein: CASSPDSPYSSYNEQFF
J gene: TRBJ1-2; D gene: -; V gene: TRBV7-9; CDR3 protein: CASSPPGAGGGYTF
J gene: TRBJ2-2; D gene: -; V gene: TRBV28; CDR3 protein: CASSLKDSLGELFF
J gene: TRBJ1-1; D gene: -; V gene: TRBV10-2; CDR3 protein: CASSESYGVNTEAFF
J gene: TRBJ2-6; D gene: -; V gene: TRBV15; CDR3 protein: CATSRDLSRVPGANVLTF
J gene: TRBJ2-7; D gene: -; V gene: TRBV7-2; CDR3 protein: CASSLATGEQYF
J gene: TRBJ2-1; D gene: -; V gene: TRBV7-9; CDR3 protein: CSSSSGLTNEQFF
J gene: TRBJ2-5; D gene: -; V gene: TRBV6-5; CDR3 protein: CASRTDLWAEETQYF
J gene: TRBJ2-3; D gene: TRBD1; V gene: TRBV4-3; CDR3 protein: CASSVQGAIGTDTQYF
J gene: TRBJ1-1; D gene: TRBD1; V gene: TRBV4-3; CDR3 protein: CASSQDWDRGTEAFF
J gene: TRBJ2-1; D gene: -; V gene: TRBV28; CDR3 protein: CASSPGYNEQFF
J gene: TRBJ1-2; D gene: TRBD1; V gene: TRBV4-3; CDR3 protein: CASSQDSPDRGHGYTF
J gene: TRBJ1-5; D gene: TRBD1; V gene: TRBV10-2; CDR3 protein: CASGGDRELNQPQHF
J gene: TRBJ2-1; D gene: TRBD1; V gene: TRBV28; CDR3 protein: CASSSIGTGDINEQFF
J gene: TRBJ2-2; D gene: TRBD2; V gene: TRBV6-4; CDR3 protein: CASRQLAGGTGELFF
J gene: TRBJ2-7; D gene: TRBD2; V gene: TRBV27; CDR3 protein: CASSALAGGLSDEQYF
J gene: TRBJ1-4; D gene: TRBD1; V gene: TRBV4-2; CDR3 protein: CASSQDPWDSANEKLFF
J gene: TRBJ1-6; D gene: TRBD1; V gene: TRBV19; CDR3 protein: CASSPDRGQSPLHF
J gene: -; D gene: -; V gene: TRBV5-6; CDR3 protein: CASSRDSLYEQYF
J gene: TRBJ2-2; D gene: TRBD2; V gene: TRBV28; CDR3 protein: CASSYLPAGEWTGELFF
J gene: TRBJ2-3; D gene: TRBD2; V gene: TRBV4-3; CDR3 protein: CASSQDMTAGGADTQYF
J gene: TRBJ2-1; D gene: TRBD2; V gene: TRBV10-3; CDR3 protein: CAISASGVYNEQFF
J gene: TRBJ2-1; D gene: TRBD1; V gene: TRBV18; CDR3 protein: CASSPIETGGDNEQFF
J gene: TRBJ2-1; D gene: -; V gene: TRBV4-2; CDR3 protein: CASSQEITQVLTRSNEQFF
J gene: TRBJ2-3; D gene: TRBD1; V gene: TRBV7-9; CDR3 protein: CASSRGTGPMYTQYF
J gene: TRBJ1-1; D gene: -; V gene: TRBV14; CDR3 protein: CASSRDDRLNTEAFF
J gene: TRBJ2-1; D gene: TRBD2; V gene: TRBV11-2; CDR3 protein: CASSLGLVTYNEQFF
J gene: TRBJ2-7; D gene: TRBD2; V gene: TRBV6-5; CDR3 protein: CASSYGGFVSGGEQYF